This T cell receptor (beta chain) was documented in a study of blood T cell repertoires in COVID-19. In the study overall: COVID-19 samples from acute and convalescent phases originated in the United States, Italy and Spain. The analysed material was cDNA or gDNA that came from T cells, B-cell-depleted T cells, or PBMCs.

Here immunoSEQ multiplex PCR was the method, and the copy in TCRdb shows in-frame clones only, minus some. This table has 300,000 to 400,000 clones, approximately 88% appearing once. Recruited during active infection, patients (from Seattle) were subsequently followed longitudinally. Germline CDR1 and CDR2: GTSNPN and SVGIG (reference sequence). The CDR3 consists of 12 residues. The V end lost 3 bases, the J end lost 4 bases, and 9 bases lay between the germline ends. This TCR derives from a woman aged 30 to 39 with COVID-19, enrolled during active disease. V is TRBV30 and J is TRBJ1-2; D not certain. Sample: peripheral blood. Here the CDR3 reads CAWSGDFYGYTF. As DNA, the CDR3 is TGTGCCTGGAGCGGAGACTTCTATGGCTACACCTTC.